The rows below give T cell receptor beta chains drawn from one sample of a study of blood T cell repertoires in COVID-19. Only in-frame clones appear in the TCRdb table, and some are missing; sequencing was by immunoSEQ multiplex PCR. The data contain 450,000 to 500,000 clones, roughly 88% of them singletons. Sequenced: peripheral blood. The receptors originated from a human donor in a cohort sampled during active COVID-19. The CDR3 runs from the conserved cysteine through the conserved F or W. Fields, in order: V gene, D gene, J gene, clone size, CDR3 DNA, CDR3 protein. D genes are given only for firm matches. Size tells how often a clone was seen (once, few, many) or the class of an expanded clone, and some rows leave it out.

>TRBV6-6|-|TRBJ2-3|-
TGTGCCAGCGGCGGACAGTTCACAGATACGCAGTATTTT
CASGGQFTDTQYF
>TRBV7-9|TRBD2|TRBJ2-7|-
TGTGCCAGCAGCTTAAGACTAGCGGGAGGGCCGGGTTACGAGCAGTACTTC
CASSLRLAGGPGYEQYF
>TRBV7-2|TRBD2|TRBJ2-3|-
TGTGCCAGCAGCTTAGGCGGGAGTCAAGATACGCAGTATTTT
CASSLGGSQDTQYF
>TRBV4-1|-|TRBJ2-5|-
TGCGCCAGCAGCCAAGATTGGGCCGGGAGGACCCAGTACTTC
CASSQDWAGRTQYF
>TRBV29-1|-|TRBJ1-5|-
TGCAGCGTTGTCACGGAGTATAGCAATCAGCCCCAGCATTTT
CSVVTEYSNQPQHF
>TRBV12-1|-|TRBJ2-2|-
TGTGCCAGCAGCTTTCAGGGGGAATTCGACACCGGGGAGCTGTTTTTT
CASSFQGEFDTGELFF
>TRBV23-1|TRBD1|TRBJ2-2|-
TGCGCCAGCAGTCAGGGAGACAGGGGCGATTCAACCGGGGAGCTGTTTTTT
CASSQGDRGDSTGELFF
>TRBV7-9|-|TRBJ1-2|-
TGTGCCAGCAGCTTAAGTATAGCGGGGGCCGGCTACACCTTC
CASSLSIAGAGYTF
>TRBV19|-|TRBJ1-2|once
TGTGCCAGTACCTCCTATACGGTCTATGGCTACACCTTC
CASTSYTVYGYTF
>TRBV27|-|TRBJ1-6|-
TGTGCCAGCAGTACCGGGATTAGGAATTCACCCCTCCACTTT
CASSTGIRNSPLHF
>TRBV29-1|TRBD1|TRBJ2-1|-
TGCAGCGTTGACTCCGACAGGGTCACGACGTCCTACAATGAGCAGTTCTTC
CSVDSDRVTTSYNEQFF
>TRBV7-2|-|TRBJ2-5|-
TGTGCCAGCAGCTGGGGGACGTTCGGGGGGACCCAGTACTTC
CASSWGTFGGTQYF
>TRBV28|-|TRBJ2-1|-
TGTGCCAGCAGTTTAGTAGCCGCAGCCTACAATGAGCAGTTCTTC
CASSLVAAAYNEQFF
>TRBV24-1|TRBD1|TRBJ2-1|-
TGTGCCACCAGTGATTTGCAGGCAGGGGGCTCCTACAATGAGCAGTTCTTC
CATSDLQAGGSYNEQFF
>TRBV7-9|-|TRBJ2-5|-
TGTGCCAGCAGCTTTGGAGGACAAGAGACCCAGTACTTC
CASSFGGQETQYF
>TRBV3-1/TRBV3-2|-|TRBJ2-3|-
TGTGCCAGCAGCCGACGATCGGGACTGCTGGGAAGCACAGATACGCAGTATTTT
CASSRRSGLLGSTDTQYF
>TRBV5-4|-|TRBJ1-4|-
TGTGCCAGCAGGCGGGGAGTCTCAACTAATGAAAAACTGTTTTTT
CASRRGVSTNEKLFF
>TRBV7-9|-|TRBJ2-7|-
TGTGCCAGCAGCTTAACCTCCGGGACACCAACCTACGAGCAGTACTTC
CASSLTSGTPTYEQYF
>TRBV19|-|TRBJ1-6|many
TGTGCCAGTAGTCGCAGGGAAGATAATTCACCCCTCCACTTT
CASSRREDNSPLHF
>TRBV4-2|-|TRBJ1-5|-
TGTGCCAGCAGCCAAGATCAGGCCGTATATCAGCCCCAGCATTTT
CASSQDQAVYQPQHF
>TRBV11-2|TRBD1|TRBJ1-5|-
TGTGCCAGCAGCCCGACAGGGGCTAGCAATCAGCCCCAGCATTTT
CASSPTGASNQPQHF
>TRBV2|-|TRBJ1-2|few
TGTGCCAGCAGTGAATTAGAGGGAAACTATGGCTACACCTTC
CASSELEGNYGYTF